This T cell receptor beta chain was captured by sequencing in a study of cytomegalovirus exposure and HLA in healthy donors. The wider study: Inside one of the first data releases sat about 85 million unique TCRs taken from HLA-typed donors. Study conclusions and caveats: Later analysis identified about 18,000 TCR beta sequences associated with HLA alleles, using a false discovery rate threshold of 0.05. The analysis excluded some indistinguishable V segments, including TRBV6-2 and TRBV6-3.

This PCR relied on a set of 60 Vbeta primers and 13 Jbeta primers. Assay: immunoSEQ multiplex PCR; the TCRdb copy retains only in-frame clones and omits some. The sample shows about 160,000 clones, 87% of them seen only once. The CDR3 spans 16 residues. Germline CDR1 is PRHDT and CDR2 is FYEKMQ (reference sequence). The ends lost 2 bases at V and 2 bases at J; junction bases unmatched: 5. As concerns this clone: Its antigen is unknown.

This TCR was recovered from a woman aged 30 to 39 in good health and CMV-seronegative. Sequencing used PBMCs. The V gene is TRBV13, the J gene TRBJ2-3; 9 positions agree with TRBD1. The CDR3 bases are TGTGCCAGCAGCTTAAGAGGACAGGGGAACACAGATACGCAGTATTTT. This encodes CASSLRGQGNTDTQYF. Filled out from reference TRBV13 and TRBJ2-3, the complete variable domain reads AAGVIQSPRHLIKEKRETATLKCYPIPRHDTVYWYQQGPGQDPQFLISFYEKMQSDKGSIPDRFSAQQFSDYHSELNMSSLELGDSALYFCASSLRGQGNTDTQYFGPGTRLTVL.